The 3 T cell receptor beta chains presented below share a single source sample, sequenced in a study of prognosis after radiotherapy for stage I lung cancer. Two-round multiplex PCR amplified TCR beta CDR3 from genomic DNA. Every TRBV and TRBJ gene had its own specific primer in first-round PCR. One entry per CDR3 protein results from TCRdb running MiXCR on the multiplex PCR reads. Of over 15,000 distinct CDR3 sequences listed, around 30% were seen once; the top ten hold roughly 25%. The sequencing used PBMCs, collected before or after stereotactic body radiation therapy (not recorded which). These receptors came from a donor of 50 years or more with non-small cell lung cancer.

About this clonotype itself: A much larger clone differs by one base, so this may be a read error. The chain employs TRBV6-5 and TRBJ1-1; 7 bases match TRBD1. The length of the CDR3 is 16 residues. Germline lookup yields CDR1 MNHEY and CDR2 SVGAGI. The V and J ends lost 0 bases and 0 bases, in that order; junction bases with no gene match: 4. The CDR3: CASSYSPTGMNTEAFF. The CDR3 DNA reads TGTGCCAGCAGTTACTCCCCGACAGGGATGAACACTGAAGCTTTCTTT.

As concerns this clonotype: This likely reflects a read error, since a far larger clone is one base away. The rearrangement joins TRBV11-2 to TRBJ2-7; 12 bases fit TRBD2. Germline CDR1 is SGHAT and CDR2 is FQNNGV. With 2 bases clipped from V and 7 bases from J, the junction kept 27 bases outside the gene matches. The CDR3 runs to 22 residues. The CDR3 bases are TGTGCCAGCAGCTTAAATTCCCCCCGTGCTAGCGGGAGGGCCCACCCCTACAATGAGCAGTACTTC. It yields the protein CASSLNSPRASGRAHPYNEQYF.

This clonotype showed up many times. The genes are TRBV28 and TRBJ1-4, with D unresolved. The V gene lost 3 bases and the J gene lost 0 bases, with 14 bases spanning the gap. CDR3 length: 17 residues. Germline CDR1 reads MDHEN; CDR2 reads SYDVKM. The CDR3 spells CASSFLSGEATNEKLFF. The CDR3 bases are TGTGCCAGCAGTTTCCTTTCCGGGGAAGCAACTAATGAAAAACTGTTTTTT.